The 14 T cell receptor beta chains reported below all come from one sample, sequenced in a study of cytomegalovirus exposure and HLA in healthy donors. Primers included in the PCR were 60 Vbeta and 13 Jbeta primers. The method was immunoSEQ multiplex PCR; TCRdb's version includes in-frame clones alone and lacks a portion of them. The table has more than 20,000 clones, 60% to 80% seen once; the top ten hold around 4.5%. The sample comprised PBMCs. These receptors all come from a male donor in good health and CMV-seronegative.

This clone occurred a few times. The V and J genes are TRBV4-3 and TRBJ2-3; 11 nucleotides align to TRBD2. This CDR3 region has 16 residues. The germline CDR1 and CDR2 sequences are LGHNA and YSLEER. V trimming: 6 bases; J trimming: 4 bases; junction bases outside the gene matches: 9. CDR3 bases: TGCGCCAGCAGACCCATAGCGGGAGGGCCGGCAGATACGCAGTATTTT. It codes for CASRPIAGGPADTQYF.

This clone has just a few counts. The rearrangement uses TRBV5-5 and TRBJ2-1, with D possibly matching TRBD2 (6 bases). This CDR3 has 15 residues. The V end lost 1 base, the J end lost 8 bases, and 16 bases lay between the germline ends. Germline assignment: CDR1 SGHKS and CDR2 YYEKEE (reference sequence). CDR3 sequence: CASSLNPGVGDEQFF. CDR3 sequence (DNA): TGTGCCAGCAGCTTGAACCCGGGAGTAGGAGATGAGCAGTTCTTC.

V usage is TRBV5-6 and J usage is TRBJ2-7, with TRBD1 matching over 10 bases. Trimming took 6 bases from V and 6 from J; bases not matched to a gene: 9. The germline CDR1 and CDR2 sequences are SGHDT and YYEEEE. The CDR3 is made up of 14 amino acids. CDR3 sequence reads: CASNPGQGYSEQYF. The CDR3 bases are TGTGCCAGCAACCCGGGACAGGGGTATTCCGAGCAGTACTTC.

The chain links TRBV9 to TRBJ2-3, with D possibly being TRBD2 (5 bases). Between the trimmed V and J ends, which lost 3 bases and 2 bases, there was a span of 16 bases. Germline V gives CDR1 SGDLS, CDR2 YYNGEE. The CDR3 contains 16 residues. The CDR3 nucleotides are TGTGCCAGCAGCGCCAGAAGGGAGAAAATCACAGATACGCAGTATTTT. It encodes CASSARREKITDTQYF.

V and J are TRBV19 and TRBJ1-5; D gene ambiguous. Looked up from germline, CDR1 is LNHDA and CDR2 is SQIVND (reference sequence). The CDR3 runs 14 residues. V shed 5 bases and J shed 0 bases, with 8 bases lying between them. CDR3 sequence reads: CASSPRNSNQPQHF. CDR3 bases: TGTGCCAGTAGTCCCAGGAATAGCAATCAGCCCCAGCATTTT.

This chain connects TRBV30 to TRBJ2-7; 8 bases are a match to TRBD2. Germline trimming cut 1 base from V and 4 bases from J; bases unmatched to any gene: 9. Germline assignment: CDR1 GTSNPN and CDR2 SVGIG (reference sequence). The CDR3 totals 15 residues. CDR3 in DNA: TGTGCCTGGAGTGAAGAGATAGCGGGATCGTACGAGCAGTACTTC. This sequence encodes CAWSEEIAGSYEQYF. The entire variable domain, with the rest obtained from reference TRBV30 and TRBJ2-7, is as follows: SQTIHQWPATLVQPVGSPLSLECTVEGTSNPNLYWYRQAAGRGLQLLFYSVGIGQISSEVPQNLSASRPQDRQFILSSKKLLLSDSGFYLCAWSEEIAGSYEQYFGPGTRLTVT.

The CDR3 is CASSPTELAKNIQYF. The CDR3 coding sequence is TGCGCCAGCAGCCCTACAGAATTAGCCAAAAACATTCAGTACTTC. This chain connects TRBV5-1 to TRBJ2-4, with D unresolved. V lost 4 bases and J lost 0, with 11 bases in between. The CDR3 length is 15 residues. Per the germline V gene, CDR1 is SGHRS and CDR2 is YFSETQ. The whole variable domain, remainder taken from reference TRBV5-1 and TRBJ2-4, is KAGVTQTPRYLIKTRGQQVTLSCSPISGHRSVSWYQQTPGQGLQFLFEYFSETQRNKGNFPGRFSGRQFSNSRSEMNVSTLELGDSALYLCASSPTELAKNIQYFGAGTRLSVL.

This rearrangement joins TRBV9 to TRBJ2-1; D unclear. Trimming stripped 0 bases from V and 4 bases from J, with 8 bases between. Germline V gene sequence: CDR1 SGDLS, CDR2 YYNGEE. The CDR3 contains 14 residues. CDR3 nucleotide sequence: TGTGCCAGCAGCGTAGAAGTAGCTTACAATGAGCAGTTCTTC. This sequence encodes CASSVEVAYNEQFF.

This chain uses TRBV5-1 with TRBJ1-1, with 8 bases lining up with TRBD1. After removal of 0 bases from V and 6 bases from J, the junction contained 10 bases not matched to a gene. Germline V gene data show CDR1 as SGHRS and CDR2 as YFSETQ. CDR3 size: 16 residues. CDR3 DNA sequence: TGCGCCAGCAGCTTGGGGGTGGGCAGGGGGCGATCTGAAGCTTTCTTT. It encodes CASSLGVGRGRSEAFF.

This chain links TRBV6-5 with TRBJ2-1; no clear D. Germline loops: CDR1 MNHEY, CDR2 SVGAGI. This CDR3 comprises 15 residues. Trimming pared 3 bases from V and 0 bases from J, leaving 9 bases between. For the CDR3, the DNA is TGTGCCAGCAGTTATAACAGCTTCTCCTACAATGAGCAGTTCTTC. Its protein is CASSYNSFSYNEQFF.

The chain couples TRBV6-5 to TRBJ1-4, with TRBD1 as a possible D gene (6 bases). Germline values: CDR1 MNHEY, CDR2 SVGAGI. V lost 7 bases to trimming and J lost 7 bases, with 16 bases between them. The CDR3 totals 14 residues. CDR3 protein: CASKRGTTGEKLFF. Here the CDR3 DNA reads TGTGCCAGCAAAAGAGGGACAACGGGTGAAAAACTGTTTTTT.

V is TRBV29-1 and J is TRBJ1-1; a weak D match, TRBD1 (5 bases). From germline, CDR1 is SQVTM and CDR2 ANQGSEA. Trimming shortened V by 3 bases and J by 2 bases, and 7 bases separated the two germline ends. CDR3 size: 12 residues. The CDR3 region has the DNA TGCAGCGTTGACAGGGATAACACTGAAGCTTTCTTT. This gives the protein CSVDRDNTEAFF.

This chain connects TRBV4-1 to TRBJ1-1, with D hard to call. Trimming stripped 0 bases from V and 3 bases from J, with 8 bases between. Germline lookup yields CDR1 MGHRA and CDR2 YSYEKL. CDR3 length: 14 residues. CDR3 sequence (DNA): TGCGCCAGCAGCCAAGATTGGGAGGACACTGAAGCTTTCTTT. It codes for CASSQDWEDTEAFF.

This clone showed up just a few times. The CDR3 protein is CASTTRGGTETQYF. The CDR3 DNA follows: TGTGCCAGCACTACTCGGGGAGGGACGGAGACCCAGTACTTC. The rearrangement uses TRBV28 and TRBJ2-5; 7 bases fit TRBD2. The V segment lost 7 bases and the J segment 5 bases; nucleotides outside the gene matches: 10. The germline V gene encodes CDR1 MDHEN and CDR2 SYDVKM. This CDR3 has 14 amino acids.